This T cell receptor beta chain was retrieved from a study of beta chain features in type 1 diabetes. The whole isolated RNA underwent reverse transcription, so sequencing captured expressed TCRB transcripts. Libraries were prepared by immunoSEQ multiplex PCR; TCRdb keeps only in-frame clonotypes and omits some of them. This table has about 650,000 clones, 9.5% to 15% appearing once. Points from the study as a whole: Type 1 diabetes patients showed a moderate but significant shortening of TCRB CDR3s in all four CD4+ subsets.

The germline V gene encodes CDR1 MNHNY and CDR2 SVGAGI (reference sequence). The CDR3 consists of 13 residues. Trimming stripped 7 bases from V and 5 bases from J, with 15 bases between. Note on this clone: The target antigen is unknown.

The chain is built from TRBV6-6 and TRBJ2-7, with D tentatively TRBD2 (7 bases). The receptor comes from a man younger than 45 with type 1 diabetes. Sequencing was carried out using naive CD4+ T cells from blood. The chain's CDR3 is CASNSRGGDEQYF. The CDR3 coding sequence is TGTGCCAGCAATTCCAGGGGAGGGGACGAGCAGTACTTC.